These T cell receptor beta chains were read from a single sample in a study of siplizumab effects on memory and regulatory T cells. Clones were read by immunoSEQ multiplex PCR, and TCRdb kept only the in-frame ones, dropping some. The profile shows approximately 100,000 clones, just over 90% of them singletons. The specimen sequenced was non-Treg CD4+ T cells sorted from blood. All receptors come from a human donor in good health. The CDR3 runs from the conserved cysteine through the conserved F or W. The order of the fields is V gene, D gene, J gene, clone size, CDR3 DNA, CDR3 protein. D genes are given only for firm matches. Only part of the rows carry a size: once, few, many, or a class if the clone is expanded.

v_call: TRBV18
d_call: TRBD1
j_call: TRBJ1-5
clone_size: NA
cdr3_nt: TGTGCCAGCTCAGGGTCGGACAGGGGTGGAGGCAATCAGCCCCAGCATTTT
cdr3_aa: CASSGSDRGGGNQPQHF

v_call: TRBV9
d_call: TRBD1
j_call: TRBJ1-1
clone_size: once
cdr3_nt: TGTGCCAGCAGCGCCCCGGGACAGGACGTAGCTTTCTTT
cdr3_aa: CASSAPGQDVAFF

v_call: TRBV7-2
d_call: NA
j_call: TRBJ1-6
clone_size: NA
cdr3_nt: TGTGCCAGCAGCAGCAGGGGCCTCTCCTATAATTCACCCCTCCACTTT
cdr3_aa: CASSSRGLSYNSPLHF

v_call: TRBV11-2
d_call: NA
j_call: TRBJ2-7
clone_size: NA
cdr3_nt: TGTGCCAGCAGCTTAGGTAAGAGCCCCGGTTTCTACGAGCAGTACTTC
cdr3_aa: CASSLGKSPGFYEQYF

v_call: TRBV6-4
d_call: NA
j_call: TRBJ2-1
clone_size: NA
cdr3_nt: TGTGCCAGCAGTGACACAGGGAGGAATGAGCAGTTCTTC
cdr3_aa: CASSDTGRNEQFF

v_call: TRBV7-2
d_call: TRBD1
j_call: TRBJ2-7
clone_size: NA
cdr3_nt: TGTGCCAGCAGCTTAGGGACAGGGATCTACTACGAGCAGTACTTC
cdr3_aa: CASSLGTGIYYEQYF

v_call: TRBV7-9
d_call: TRBD2
j_call: TRBJ2-3
clone_size: once
cdr3_nt: TGTGCCAGCAGCGAGAGTAGCGGGGGGGCAAAAGATACGCAGTATTTT
cdr3_aa: CASSESSGGAKDTQYF

v_call: TRBV7-2
d_call: TRBD2
j_call: TRBJ2-5
clone_size: once
cdr3_nt: TGTGCCAGCAGCTTATATCGTCTAAGCGGGGGGCAAGAGACCCAGTACTTC
cdr3_aa: CASSLYRLSGGQETQYF

v_call: TRBV5-1
d_call: NA
j_call: TRBJ1-6
clone_size: NA
cdr3_nt: TGCGCCAGCAGCGAAGGGTTGTATAATTCACCCCTCCACTTT
cdr3_aa: CASSEGLYNSPLHF

v_call: TRBV27
d_call: NA
j_call: TRBJ1-1
clone_size: few
cdr3_nt: TGTGCCAGCAGCGTCCTCAGCGGTGGGAACACTGAAGCTTTCTTT
cdr3_aa: CASSVLSGGNTEAFF

v_call: TRBV19
d_call: TRBD1
j_call: TRBJ2-7
clone_size: once
cdr3_nt: TGTGCCAGTAGTCTACCAGCGGGACAGGGATCCTACGAGCAGTACTTC
cdr3_aa: CASSLPAGQGSYEQYF

v_call: TRBV6-5
d_call: NA
j_call: TRBJ1-4
clone_size: NA
cdr3_nt: TGTGCCAGCAGTTACTCGGCAGCAACTAATGAAAAACTGTTTTTT
cdr3_aa: CASSYSAATNEKLFF

v_call: TRBV19
d_call: TRBD1
j_call: TRBJ2-5
clone_size: NA
cdr3_nt: TGTGCCAGTAGTCCTAAGGGAGGACAGGGGTCGGAGACCCAGTACTTC
cdr3_aa: CASSPKGGQGSETQYF

v_call: TRBV18
d_call: NA
j_call: TRBJ1-1
clone_size: NA
cdr3_nt: TGTGCCAGCTCCTACGATAGGGGAGGGATGAACACTGAAGCTTTCTTT
cdr3_aa: CASSYDRGGMNTEAFF

v_call: TRBV20-1
d_call: NA
j_call: TRBJ2-7
clone_size: NA
cdr3_nt: TGCAGTGCTAGATATTGGGAAGAGCAGTACTTC
cdr3_aa: CSARYWEEQYF

v_call: TRBV5-6
d_call: NA
j_call: TRBJ1-6
clone_size: NA
cdr3_nt: TGTGCCAGCAGCTTGCGGCAGGCCTTTTCACCCCTCCACTTT
cdr3_aa: CASSLRQAFSPLHF

v_call: TRBV7-9
d_call: NA
j_call: TRBJ2-5
clone_size: NA
cdr3_nt: TGTGCCAGCAGCTTAAGAGGTGCCGGCTCGCAAGAGACCCAGTACTTC
cdr3_aa: CASSLRGAGSQETQYF

v_call: TRBV19
d_call: NA
j_call: TRBJ2-5
clone_size: NA
cdr3_nt: TGTGCCAGTAGTATATTAAGGCCGAGCGGCGAGACCCAGTACTTC
cdr3_aa: CASSILRPSGETQYF

v_call: TRBV7-3
d_call: NA
j_call: TRBJ2-3
clone_size: NA
cdr3_nt: TGTGCCAGCAGCTTGGGGAGCTTCACAGATACGCAGTATTTT
cdr3_aa: CASSLGSFTDTQYF

v_call: TRBV6-5
d_call: NA
j_call: TRBJ2-5
clone_size: once
cdr3_nt: TGTGCCAGCAGACGGGGGATCCAAGAGACCCAGTACTTC
cdr3_aa: CASRRGIQETQYF

v_call: TRBV2
d_call: NA
j_call: TRBJ1-5
clone_size: NA
cdr3_nt: TGTGCCAGCAGTGGTCAGAATCAGCCCCAGCATTTT
cdr3_aa: CASSGQNQPQHF

v_call: TRBV12-5
d_call: NA
j_call: TRBJ2-6
clone_size: once
cdr3_nt: TGTGCTAGTGGTTCCCGGAACCCCGGGGCCAACGTCCTGACTTTC
cdr3_aa: CASGSRNPGANVLTF

v_call: TRBV7-3
d_call: NA
j_call: TRBJ1-3
clone_size: NA
cdr3_nt: TGTGCCAGCAGCCCTAACTCTGGAAACACCATATATTTT
cdr3_aa: CASSPNSGNTIYF

v_call: TRBV9
d_call: TRBD1
j_call: TRBJ2-7
clone_size: NA
cdr3_nt: TGTGCCAGCAGCGTGGACAGGGGGCGCAACGAGCAGTACTTC
cdr3_aa: CASSVDRGRNEQYF

v_call: TRBV18
d_call: TRBD2
j_call: TRBJ2-7
clone_size: NA
cdr3_nt: TGTGCCAGCTCACCACCAGCTAGCGGCTACGAGCAGTACTTC
cdr3_aa: CASSPPASGYEQYF

v_call: TRBV7-2
d_call: NA
j_call: TRBJ1-2
clone_size: NA
cdr3_nt: TGTGCCAGCAGCTTAGGCCCAGGGAATAGGGCTGGCTACACCTTC
cdr3_aa: CASSLGPGNRAGYTF

v_call: TRBV6-5
d_call: NA
j_call: TRBJ1-1
clone_size: NA
cdr3_nt: TGTGCCAGCAGTTACAATCGGGGACAGAACACTGAAGCTTTCTTT
cdr3_aa: CASSYNRGQNTEAFF

v_call: TRBV5-1
d_call: NA
j_call: TRBJ1-2
clone_size: NA
cdr3_nt: TGCGCCAGCAGCCAGGGACGGCAGCATGGCTACACCTTC
cdr3_aa: CASSQGRQHGYTF

v_call: TRBV7-6
d_call: NA
j_call: TRBJ2-7
clone_size: NA
cdr3_nt: TGTGCCAGCAGATCCCTACGGGGACACGACTACGAGCAGTACTTC
cdr3_aa: CASRSLRGHDYEQYF

v_call: TRBV4-3
d_call: TRBD2
j_call: TRBJ2-7
clone_size: NA
cdr3_nt: TGCGCCAGCAGCCAAGATAGGCGGGGGGGCTACGAGCAGTACTTC
cdr3_aa: CASSQDRRGGYEQYF

v_call: TRBV11-3
d_call: NA
j_call: TRBJ1-1
clone_size: NA
cdr3_nt: TGTGCCAGCAGCTTTGGCAGGAACACTGAAGCTTTCTTT
cdr3_aa: CASSFGRNTEAFF

v_call: TRBV18
d_call: NA
j_call: TRBJ2-7
clone_size: NA
cdr3_nt: TGTGCCAGCTCACCATCCCCGCAGGGGTTTTTCTCCTACGAGCAGTACTTC
cdr3_aa: CASSPSPQGFFSYEQYF

v_call: TRBV7-2
d_call: NA
j_call: TRBJ2-2
clone_size: NA
cdr3_nt: TGTGCCAGCAGCTTAGTTTGGTCTAGAGACACCGGGGAGCTGTTTTTT
cdr3_aa: CASSLVWSRDTGELFF

v_call: TRBV28
d_call: NA
j_call: TRBJ1-3
clone_size: once
cdr3_nt: TGTGCCAGCACCGATCGCCTTAGCCTTGGAAACACCATATATTTT
cdr3_aa: CASTDRLSLGNTIYF

v_call: TRBV7-9
d_call: NA
j_call: TRBJ2-7
clone_size: NA
cdr3_nt: TGTGCCAGCAGCCCCCCCGGGGGGCTGTCCTACGAGCAGTACTTC
cdr3_aa: CASSPPGGLSYEQYF

v_call: TRBV30
d_call: NA
j_call: TRBJ1-2
clone_size: NA
cdr3_nt: TGTGCCTGGAGTGGGACCCTCGGTGGCTACACCTTC
cdr3_aa: CAWSGTLGGYTF

v_call: TRBV7-6
d_call: TRBD2
j_call: TRBJ2-5
clone_size: NA
cdr3_nt: TGTGCCAGCAGCCCGTACGGACTAGCGGGGGGGCCTGGTAGCGGAGAGACCCAGTACTTC
cdr3_aa: CASSPYGLAGGPGSGETQYF

v_call: TRBV7-9
d_call: TRBD1
j_call: TRBJ1-4
clone_size: NA
cdr3_nt: TGTGCCAGCAGCCCTAGAGGACAGGGAGGGACTAATGAAAAACTGTTTTTT
cdr3_aa: CASSPRGQGGTNEKLFF

v_call: TRBV25-1
d_call: TRBD1
j_call: TRBJ1-6
clone_size: NA
cdr3_nt: TGTGCCAGCAGGGAAATGGGACAGTTTAATTCACCCCTCCACTTT
cdr3_aa: CASREMGQFNSPLHF

v_call: TRBV2
d_call: TRBD1
j_call: TRBJ1-1
clone_size: few
cdr3_nt: TGTGCCAGCAGTATGACAGGGTCGGGGGCGACTGAAGCTTTCTTT
cdr3_aa: CASSMTGSGATEAFF

v_call: TRBV4-1
d_call: TRBD1
j_call: TRBJ1-6
clone_size: NA
cdr3_nt: TGCGCCAGCAGCCAAGCAAAGCTAGGGACAGAGTATAATTCACCCCTCCACTTT
cdr3_aa: CASSQAKLGTEYNSPLHF

v_call: TRBV9
d_call: TRBD1
j_call: TRBJ1-6
clone_size: NA
cdr3_nt: TGTGCCAGCAGCGCAGAGGGGGCTTTGATGGGTTCACCCCTCCACTTT
cdr3_aa: CASSAEGALMGSPLHF

v_call: TRBV18
d_call: TRBD2
j_call: TRBJ2-5
clone_size: once
cdr3_nt: TGTGCCAGCTCACAGACTAGCGGCCATGAAGAGACCCAGTACTTC
cdr3_aa: CASSQTSGHEETQYF

v_call: TRBV5-1
d_call: TRBD2
j_call: TRBJ2-3
clone_size: NA
cdr3_nt: TGCGCCAGCAGCGGGACTAGCGGGGGGGCCTCAGATACGCAGTATTTT
cdr3_aa: CASSGTSGGASDTQYF

v_call: TRBV6-5
d_call: NA
j_call: TRBJ1-5
clone_size: NA
cdr3_nt: TGTGCCAGCAGTTCCCCAACCCAGGGAAAGGGCCAGCATTTT
cdr3_aa: CASSSPTQGKGQHF

v_call: TRBV4-2
d_call: TRBD1
j_call: TRBJ2-3
clone_size: NA
cdr3_nt: TGTGCCAGCAGCTTGGCAGGGGGCGCAGATACGCAGTATTTT
cdr3_aa: CASSLAGGADTQYF

v_call: TRBV30
d_call: NA
j_call: TRBJ1-5
clone_size: few
cdr3_nt: TGTGCCTGGAGTGTACTGGATCAGCCCCAGCATTTT
cdr3_aa: CAWSVLDQPQHF

v_call: TRBV7-2
d_call: NA
j_call: TRBJ2-5
clone_size: NA
cdr3_nt: TGTGCCAGCAGCTTAGTTCGTCTAGGGGGGCAGGAGACCCAGTACTTC
cdr3_aa: CASSLVRLGGQETQYF

v_call: TRBV5-4
d_call: NA
j_call: TRBJ2-5
clone_size: NA
cdr3_nt: TGTGCCAGCAGCTTTACGGAGGGGGGCGAGACCCAGTACTTC
cdr3_aa: CASSFTEGGETQYF

v_call: TRBV11-3
d_call: NA
j_call: TRBJ2-4
clone_size: once
cdr3_nt: TGTGCCAGCAGCTTAGAGAAAGTACTAGCCAAAAACATTCAGTACTTC
cdr3_aa: CASSLEKVLAKNIQYF

v_call: TRBV7-2
d_call: TRBD2
j_call: TRBJ2-1
clone_size: NA
cdr3_nt: TGTGCCAGCCTACTTCTAGCGGGGGGGCATAATGAGCAGTTCTTC
cdr3_aa: CASLLLAGGHNEQFF

v_call: TRBV29-1
d_call: NA
j_call: TRBJ1-2
clone_size: NA
cdr3_nt: TGCAGCGTTGCCGTGGGCGACTATGGCTACACCTTC
cdr3_aa: CSVAVGDYGYTF

v_call: TRBV5-6
d_call: NA
j_call: TRBJ2-1
clone_size: NA
cdr3_nt: TGTGCCAGCAGCTTGGTCGTCCCCGAGCAGTTCTTC
cdr3_aa: CASSLVVPEQFF

v_call: TRBV11-3
d_call: NA
j_call: TRBJ1-6
clone_size: NA
cdr3_nt: TGTGCCAGCAGCACCTCCCCCCACCACTTT
cdr3_aa: CASSTSPHHF

v_call: TRBV5-6
d_call: NA
j_call: TRBJ2-7
clone_size: NA
cdr3_nt: TGTGCCAGCAGCCTCGGGTCAGTAACCTACGAGCAGTACTTC
cdr3_aa: CASSLGSVTYEQYF

v_call: TRBV18
d_call: NA
j_call: TRBJ1-1
clone_size: NA
cdr3_nt: TGTGCCAGCTCACCACCCGCCAGGCCCATGAACACTGAAGCTTTCTTT
cdr3_aa: CASSPPARPMNTEAFF

v_call: TRBV19
d_call: NA
j_call: TRBJ1-1
clone_size: few
cdr3_nt: TGTGCCAGTAGTATAGAGACTGAAGCTTTCTTT
cdr3_aa: CASSIETEAFF

v_call: TRBV2
d_call: NA
j_call: TRBJ1-5
clone_size: NA
cdr3_nt: TGTGCCAGCAGTGGAGAGGGCGTACAGCCCCAGCATTTT
cdr3_aa: CASSGEGVQPQHF

v_call: TRBV5-5
d_call: NA
j_call: TRBJ1-1
clone_size: NA
cdr3_nt: TGTGCCAGCAGCTTCCAGGGGATATCCGCTGAAGCTTTCTTT
cdr3_aa: CASSFQGISAEAFF